These 28 T cell receptor beta chains were all obtained from the same sample, sequenced in a study of T cells in Graves' hyperthyroidism and ophthalmopathy (dated by TCRdb to the late 2010s). Preparation of the library involved multiplex PCR. Instrument on record: Illumina HiSeq 2000. Amplification of TCR beta CDR3 regions was carried out from RNA transcripts. A first-round RT-PCR of the TCR CDR3 used the HTBI primer set with the Qiagen OneStep RT-PCR kit. TCRdb reworked the public reads: Q25 trimming with fastp, MiXCR clone assembly, productive beta chains retained. Here each entry gathers all rows of one CDR3 protein and keeps the most common genes and DNA. The sample has about 300,000 distinct CDR3 sequences on record, about 19% of them singletons. The ten largest make up approximately 37% of the sample. The sequencing input was blood. The receptors come from a man between 45 and 60 years old with Graves' ophthalmopathy.

The chain recombines TRBV6-2 or TRBV6-3 with TRBJ2-3; 8 nucleotides line up with TRBD1. Trimming at V came to 2 bases and at J to 2 bases, leaving 9 bases not matched to a gene. Germline V gene sequence: CDR1 MNHEY, CDR2 SVGEGT. The CDR3 is 17 amino acids. The CDR3 here is CASSYGASRGLTDTQYF. The CDR3 coding sequence is TGTGCCAGCAGTTACGGGGCCTCCAGGGGGCTCACAGATACGCAGTATTTT.

This clonotype was seen ten or more times. The chain couples TRBV7-8 to TRBJ2-7; 13 bases are a match to TRBD2. V gave up 4 bases and J gave up 3 bases; unmatched junction bases: 3. The length of the CDR3 is 15 residues. The germline gives CDR1 SGHVS, CDR2 FQNEAQ. This chain's CDR3 is CASSSRTSGGYEQYF. The CDR3, as DNA: TGTGCCAGCAGCTCCCGGACTAGCGGGGGCTACGAGCAGTACTTC. Full variable domain (outside the CDR3, taken from reference TRBV7-8 and TRBJ2-7): GAGVSQSPRYKVAKRGQDVALRCDPISGHVSLFWYQQALGQGPEFLTYFQNEAQLDKSGLPSDRFFAERPEGSVSTLKIQRTQQEDSAVYLCASSSRTSGGYEQYFGPGTRLTVT.

In its sample, this clonotype was seen many times. The chain joins TRBV7-8 to TRBJ2-7; D not resolved. The germline V gene encodes CDR1 SGHVS and CDR2 FQNEAQ. The ends were cut back, 1 base at V and 2 bases at J, with 12 bases in the middle. The CDR3 sequence is 15 residues long. CDR3 in amino acids: CASSLGPRLAYEQYF. CDR3 in DNA: TGTGCCAGCAGCTTAGGTCCTAGATTGGCCTACGAGCAGTACTTC.

The rearrangement uses TRBV7-8 and TRBJ1-4; 9 bases match TRBD1. With 5 bases clipped from V and 7 bases from J, the junction kept 5 bases outside the gene matches. The CDR3 totals 14 residues. Germline V gene sequence: CDR1 SGHVS, CDR2 FQNEAQ. The CDR3 reads CASSTRDRAEKLFF. In DNA form, the CDR3 reads TGTGCCAGCAGCACCCGGGACAGGGCTGAAAAACTGTTTTTT.

This chain uses TRBV11-2 with TRBJ2-2; 10 bases are a match to TRBD2. The CDR3 totals 15 residues. The germline V gene has CDR1 SGHAT and CDR2 FQNNGV. V was clipped by 6 bases and J by 6 bases; unmatched bases: 7. The CDR3: CASSRGLAPAGELFF. The CDR3 DNA follows: TGTGCCAGCAGTCGGGGACTAGCGCCCGCCGGGGAGCTGTTTTTT.

The chain joins TRBV27 to TRBJ1-1; TRBD1 aligns across 9 bases. With V trimmed by 5 bases and J by 13 bases, 11 bases remained unmatched. CDR1 and CDR2 (germline): MNHEY, SMNVEV (reference sequence). The CDR3 is made up of 13 amino acids. The DNA of the CDR3 is TGTGCCAGCAGTAGGGACAGGGCGGCAGACCTTTTCTTT. This translates into CASSRDRAADLFF.

The sample holds many counts of this clonotype. V gene TRBV3-1 combines with J gene TRBJ2-7; either TRBD1 or TRBD2 may fit D (5 bases each). From germline, CDR1 is LGHDT and CDR2 YNNKEL (reference sequence). Trimming took 1 base from V and 2 from J, leaving 9 bases between them. The CDR3 runs 14 residues. As DNA, the CDR3 is TGTGCCAGCAGCCAAGGAGGGACCGCCTACGAGCAGTACTTC. It specifies CASSQGGTAYEQYF.

The sample holds a few counts of this clonotype. The V gene is TRBV9, the J gene TRBJ1-2; 10 nucleotides line up with TRBD1. The CDR3 totals 16 residues. The V gene's germline CDR1 is SGDLS and CDR2 YYNGEE. Trimming cost V 0 bases and J 6 bases; bases outside gene matches: 8. The CDR3 bases are TGTGCCAGCAGCGTAGAGGGACAGGGGTTAGGAAATGGCTACACCTTC. As protein: CASSVEGQGLGNGYTF.

There are a few counts of this clonotype. The gene calls are TRBV18 and TRBJ1-4; TRBD1 agrees at 7 bases. V dropped 2 bases and J dropped 5; count of bases not matched to a gene: 8. The CDR3 runs to 16 residues. Looked up from germline, CDR1 is KGHSH and CDR2 is LQKENI. The DNA for the CDR3 is TGTGCCAGCTCACCAATAAGGGGACAGTTAAATGAAAAACTGTTTTTT. Translated, it gives CASSPIRGQLNEKLFF.

This clonotype was detected ten times or more. This chain uses TRBV2 with TRBJ2-1, with D perhaps being TRBD1 or TRBD2 (6 bases each). V gave up 6 bases and J gave up 5 bases, with 14 bases separating them. CDR1 SNHLY and CDR2 FYNNEI come from the germline V gene. This CDR3 spans 14 amino acids. CDR3 in DNA: TGTGCCAGCAGAACAGGGAGGCTAAACAATGAGCAGTTCTTC. It translates to CASRTGRLNNEQFF.

The V call is TRBV6-1, the J call TRBJ2-7; 10 nucleotides agree with TRBD1. CDR1 is MNHNS, CDR2 SASEGT, per germline. The CDR3 has 13 residues. The CDR3 coding sequence is TGTGCTATCGGACAGGGGGGTACCTACGAGCAGTACTTC. This sequence encodes CAIGQGGTYEQYF.

The rearrangement links TRBV18 to TRBJ2-3; tentatively, D is TRBD2 (5 bases). Germline V gives CDR1 KGHSH, CDR2 LQKENI. Trimming removed 0 bases from V and 0 bases from J, with 10 bases in between. There are 16 residues in the CDR3. CDR3 coding DNA: TGTGCCAGCTCACCACCAATCAGAGGGAGCACAGATACGCAGTATTTT. It encodes CASSPPIRGSTDTQYF. The full variable domain, rest sourced from reference TRBV18 and TRBJ2-3, is NAGVMQNPRHLVRRRGQEARLRCSPMKGHSHVYWYRQLPEEGLKFMVYLQKENIIDESGMPKERFSAEFPKEGPSILRIQQVVRGDSAAYFCASSPPIRGSTDTQYFGPGTRLTVL.

This clonotype occurred a few times. The rearrangement uses TRBV3-1 and TRBJ1-2; no definite D call. V was pared by 1 base and J by 7 bases, with 7 bases between. The CDR3 has 12 residues. Germline V CDR1 and CDR2: LGHDT, YNNKEL (reference sequence). The CDR3 nucleotides are TGTGCCAGCAGCCAAGGTTGGTCTGGCTACACCTTC. It is translated as CASSQGWSGYTF.

This clonotype was counted many times. V usage is TRBV6-1 and J usage is TRBJ1-1; no definite D call. Trimming pared 1 base from V and 3 bases from J, leaving 9 bases between. The CDR3 is made up of 14 amino acids. Germline V gives CDR1 MNHNS, CDR2 SASEGT. The CDR3 DNA follows: TGTGCCAGCAGTGAAGGGGCGGTGGACACTGAAGCTTTCTTT. Amino acid sequence: CASSEGAVDTEAFF.

This clonotype occurred many times. The chain employs TRBV12-3 or TRBV12-4 and TRBJ1-2, with D possibly TRBD1 on 6 matching bases. The ends were cut back, 2 bases at V and 4 bases at J, with 14 bases in the middle. The CDR3 runs 15 residues. CDR3 coding DNA: TGTGCCAGCAGTTTACGGGGGGCGTCGGTCTATGGCTACACCTTC. Encoded protein: CASSLRGASVYGYTF.

The rearrangement uses TRBV2 and TRBJ2-7; the match to TRBD2 covers 10 bases. The CDR3 covers 17 residues. Germline V gene sequence: CDR1 SNHLY, CDR2 FYNNEI. V dropped 8 bases and J dropped 6; count of bases not matched to a gene: 19. CDR3 in DNA: TGTGCCAGCGAGGAGGGGGGGACTAGCGCCCCCTCCCGCGAGCAGTACTTC. This codes for CASEEGGTSAPSREQYF.

This clonotype was counted at least ten times. Germline and junction disagree at one end, which may indicate a read error. The chain joins TRBV20-1 to TRBJ2-7; 11 positions agree with TRBD2. The CDR3 extends over 15 amino acids. Looked up from germline, CDR1 is DFQATT and CDR2 is SNEGSKA (reference sequence). Written as DNA, the CDR3 is TGCAGTGCCAGAGTAGCGGGAGGGCCTAAGGACGAGCAGTACTTC. It specifies CSARVAGGPKDEQYF.

V usage is TRBV27 and J usage is TRBJ2-2, with D tentatively TRBD2 (7 bases). CDR1 MNHEY and CDR2 SMNVEV come from the germline V gene (reference sequence). V was trimmed by 8 bases and J by 4 bases, leaving 14 bases between them. The CDR3 covers 14 residues. The CDR3 DNA reads TGTGCCAGCTCGTGGGGGGGCGGCACCGGGGAGCTGTTTTTT. Protein sequence: CASSWGGGTGELFF.

This clonotype was recorded many times. J is TRBJ2-3 and V is TRBV5-1; 16 bases are a match to TRBD2. J was trimmed by 4 bases and V by 4 bases; bases with no gene match: 6. The V gene's germline CDR1 is SGHRS and CDR2 YFSETQ. The CDR3 loop spans 17 amino acids. CDR3 sequence (DNA): TGCGCCAGCAGCCCTCCGGGACTAGCGGGAGGGGCAGATACGCAGTATTTT. Protein product: CASSPPGLAGGADTQYF.

J is TRBJ2-1 and V is TRBV30, with D possibly TRBD2 on 6 matching bases. V shed 0 bases and J shed 10 bases, with 7 bases lying between them. The germline V gene has CDR1 GTSNPN and CDR2 SVGIG (reference sequence). This CDR3 spans 11 amino acids. DNA of the CDR3: TGTGCCTGGAGTGTAGGGAGGGAGCAGTTCTTC. Amino acid sequence: CAWSVGREQFF.

This clonotype was recorded at least ten times. The chain recombines TRBV27 with TRBJ1-1; D is unresolved. This CDR3 is 14 amino acids long. V lost 3 bases to trimming and J lost 2 bases, with 10 bases between them. Germline V gene lookup returns CDR1 MNHEY and CDR2 SMNVEV (reference sequence). The CDR3 DNA sequence: TGTGCCAGCAGTTTTTACAGCCGAAACACTGAAGCTTTCTTT. It encodes CASSFYSRNTEAFF.

The J gene is TRBJ1-5, the V gene TRBV20-1; D unresolved. The ends were cut back, 4 bases at V and 2 bases at J, with 12 bases in the middle. The CDR3 spans 14 residues. Germline V gives CDR1 DFQATT, CDR2 SNEGSKA (reference sequence). CDR3 nucleotides: TGCAGTGCTAATGCGAGTTCGGGCAATCAGCCCCAGCATTTT. It encodes CSANASSGNQPQHF.

J is TRBJ2-7 and V is TRBV6-1; D remains unclear. The CDR3 consists of 13 residues. Germline-derived CDR1 and CDR2 are MNHNS and SASEGT. The V gene lost 8 bases and the J gene lost 2 bases, with 13 bases spanning the gap. In nucleotides, the CDR3 is TGTGCCAGCGGGAAAGAACTCCCCTACGAGCAGTACTTC. Its protein product is CASGKELPYEQYF.

The J gene is TRBJ1-6, the V gene TRBV7-9; TRBD1 aligns across 9 bases. After removal of 5 bases from V and 8 bases from J, the junction contained 19 bases not matched to a gene. The CDR3 length is 19 residues. CDR1 SEHNR and CDR2 FQNEAQ come from the germline V gene (reference sequence). The CDR3 loop reads CASSMIGFTGGADDSPLHF. CDR3 DNA: TGTGCCAGCAGCATGATCGGATTTACAGGGGGCGCGGACGATTCACCCCTCCACTTT.

The sample holds many counts of this clonotype. This chain links TRBV6-1 with TRBJ1-1; TRBD1 aligns across 10 bases. V lost 4 bases and J lost 4; bases outside the gene matches: 12. CDR1 MNHNS and CDR2 SASEGT come from the germline V gene. The CDR3 contains 17 residues. Here the CDR3 reads CASSGGTGERRSTEAFF. CDR3 nucleotide sequence: TGTGCCAGCAGTGGCGGGACAGGGGAAAGGAGGAGCACTGAAGCTTTCTTT.

Many counts were recorded for this clonotype. The CDR3 loop is CASSPSADTQYF. CDR3 DNA: TGTGCCAGCTCACCGAGTGCGGATACGCAGTATTTT. The rearrangement joins TRBV18 to TRBJ2-3, with D unresolved. CDR3 length: 12 amino acids. V lost 3 bases to trimming and J lost 6 bases, with 7 bases between them. The germline CDR1 and CDR2 sequences are KGHSH and LQKENI.

The CDR3 spells CASSYSTGQGGETQYF. The CDR3 DNA reads as TGTGCCAGCAGTTACTCGACGGGACAGGGGGGGGAGACCCAGTACTTC. The chain uses TRBV6-6 and TRBJ2-5; TRBD1 matches 11 bases. V lost 0 bases to trimming and J lost 5 bases; unmatched junction nucleotides: 5. Germline CDR1 MNHNY, CDR2 SVGAGI (reference sequence). The CDR3 is 16 amino acids.

The V call is TRBV12-3 or TRBV12-4, the J call TRBJ2-7; weak D call: TRBD1 (5 bases). Deletions cut 3 bases from V and 5 bases from J, with 8 bases between. This CDR3 spans 12 amino acids. CDR3 nucleotides: TGTGCCAGCAGTTTCCAGGGCCACGAGCAGTACTTC. This codes for CASSFQGHEQYF.